This passage covers 22 T cell receptor beta chains from one sample sequenced in a study of persistence of HIV-infected CD4 T cells. The immunoSEQ assay was version 4, run in survey mode. Produced via immunoSEQ multiplex PCR; TCRdb's table is partial and in-frame only. The data hold 25,000 to 35,000 clones, with approximately 82% observed a single time. These receptors have no known antigen. Cells were stimulated with CMV-infected fibroblast lysates at approximately 10 ug/mL. CD40L/CD69 double-negative CD45RO-high memory CD4+ T cells were collected. The sequencing used CD4+ T cells sorted from PBMCs after approximately 19-hour stimulation, collected from a patient who received antiretroviral therapy. Every receptor here comes from an adult man with HIV who was CMV-seropositive.

The gene calls are TRBV19 and TRBJ1-4; 7 bases agree with TRBD1. The CDR3 length is 14 residues. Germline-derived CDR1 and CDR2 are LNHDA and SQIVND (reference sequence). V gave up 5 bases and J gave up 3 bases; unmatched junction bases: 3. In DNA form, the CDR3 reads TGTGCCAGTAGTCTGGGGACAGCTAATGAAAAACTGTTTTTT. This translates into CASSLGTANEKLFF.

The V gene is TRBV7-2, the J gene TRBJ1-2, with 8 nucleotides matching TRBD1. CDR3 size: 15 residues. V was clipped by 3 bases and J by 1 base; unmatched bases: 4. CDR1 SGHTA and CDR2 FQGNSA come from the germline V gene. The CDR3: CASSFGQGSNYGYTF. For the CDR3, the DNA is TGTGCCAGCAGCTTCGGACAGGGTAGTAACTATGGCTACACCTTC.

The sample holds a few counts of this clone. This chain connects TRBV5-4 to TRBJ1-6, with D perhaps TRBD1 (5 bases). Germline CDR1 and CDR2: SGHNT and YYREEE (reference sequence). CDR3 length equals 15 residues. The V end lost 0 bases, the J end lost 7 bases, and 11 bases lay between the germline ends. This CDR3 reads CASSLGAGWNSPLHF. DNA for the CDR3: TGTGCCAGCAGCTTGGGGGCAGGGTGGAATTCACCCCTCCACTTT.

The rearrangement links TRBV28 to TRBJ2-7, with 8 nucleotides matching TRBD2. CDR3 size: 14 residues. With 7 bases clipped from V and 2 bases from J, the junction kept 7 bases outside the gene matches. CDR1 and CDR2 from the germline V gene are MDHEN and SYDVKM. CDR3 sequence reads: CASTGGAEAYEQYF. The CDR3 DNA reads as TGTGCCAGCACCGGGGGGGCTGAGGCCTACGAGCAGTACTTC.

The CDR3: CASSLVGQGRDEQFF. The DNA of the CDR3 is TGTGCCAGCAGCCTCGTAGGACAGGGGAGGGATGAGCAGTTCTTC. The V and J genes are TRBV6-5 and TRBJ2-1; 9 nucleotides align to TRBD1. The CDR3 is 15 amino acids. Germline V gene sequence: CDR1 MNHEY, CDR2 SVGAGI. With 6 bases clipped from V and 8 bases from J, the junction kept 11 bases outside the gene matches.

A single count supports this clone. The rearrangement links TRBV9 to TRBJ1-2, with D maybe TRBD1 (6 bases). CDR1 is SGDLS and CDR2 is YYNGEE in the germline V gene. V was clipped by 1 base and J by 5 bases, with 18 bases between them. This CDR3 has 16 residues. In nucleotides, the CDR3 is TGTGCCAGCAGCGTATCCACTCTGACAGGTTATTATGGCTACACCTTC. It translates to CASSVSTLTGYYGYTF.

The chain couples TRBV7-2 to TRBJ2-7; 7 nucleotides agree with TRBD1. Germline V gene sequence: CDR1 SGHTA, CDR2 FQGNSA. Losses at the gene ends were 5 bases for V and 5 bases for J; bases not matched to a gene: 9. There are 14 residues in the CDR3. CDR3 region: CASSGRDSRHEQYF. In DNA form, the CDR3 reads TGTGCCAGCAGCGGCCGGGACAGTAGGCACGAGCAGTACTTC.

This clone has only one observation. The genes are TRBV7-2 and TRBJ2-7, with 7 bases fitting TRBD2. Germline V gives CDR1 SGHTA, CDR2 FQGNSA. Trimming cost V 0 bases and J 0 bases; bases outside gene matches: 2. CDR3 length: 15 amino acids. CDR3 in DNA: TGTGCCAGCAGCTTAGCGGGAGGGATCTCCTACGAGCAGTACTTC. Translating gives CASSLAGGISYEQYF.

The chain carries TRBV6-5 and TRBJ2-5; tentative D call: TRBD1 (6 bases). Between the trimmed V and J ends, which lost 6 bases and 2 bases, there was a span of 16 bases. The CDR3 is made up of 15 amino acids. Germline V CDR1 and CDR2: MNHEY, SVGAGI. In DNA form, the CDR3 reads TGTGCCAGCAGCCGCTCCCCGACAGGTCAAGAGACCCAGTACTTC. Its translation: CASSRSPTGQETQYF.

This clone was observed a single time. The chain is built from TRBV9 and TRBJ1-3, with 8 bases matching TRBD1. This CDR3 is built from 15 residues. Germline CDR1 is SGDLS and CDR2 is YYNGEE. The J segment lost 2 bases and the V segment lost 3 bases, leaving 4 bases of the junction unmatched. The DNA for the CDR3 is TGTGCCAGCAGCGGGATGACAGGGGCTGGAAACACCATATATTTT. Translation gives CASSGMTGAGNTIYF.

This clone was counted only a few times. V gene TRBV7-2 combines with J gene TRBJ2-1; TRBD2 is a possible D gene (6 bases). Trimming left V 5 bases short and J 0 bases short, with 11 bases between. Germline V gene data show CDR1 as SGHTA and CDR2 as FQGNSA. The CDR3 consists of 15 residues. Here the CDR3 DNA reads TGTGCCAGCAGCCCGCCGACTAGCTCCTACAATGAGCAGTTCTTC. Translating it yields CASSPPTSSYNEQFF.

This clone was recorded a few times. The V and J genes are TRBV28 and TRBJ2-1; TRBD2 matches 8 bases. The germline V gene encodes CDR1 MDHEN and CDR2 SYDVKM. The CDR3 is 14 residues long. The ends lost 4 bases at V and 4 bases at J; junction bases unmatched: 3. The CDR3 region is CASSSGLVYNEQFF. The CDR3 DNA follows: TGTGCCAGCAGTTCGGGACTAGTTTACAATGAGCAGTTCTTC.

The V call is TRBV9, the J call TRBJ2-3; TRBD1 is a possible D gene (6 bases). The CDR3 is 14 residues long. Germline assignment: CDR1 SGDLS and CDR2 YYNGEE. V lost 6 bases to trimming and J lost 6 bases, with 17 bases between them. This chain's CDR3 is CASTTGPHRDTQYF. The CDR3 DNA follows: TGTGCCAGCACTACAGGGCCCCATCGGGATACGCAGTATTTT.

V and J are TRBV21-1 and TRBJ2-7. TRBV21-1 is given as a pseudogene. The CDR3 spans 13 residues. The CDR3: CASSNWCSYEQYF. DNA of the CDR3: TGTGCCAGCAGCAATTGGTGTTCCTACGAGCAGTACTTC.

The rearrangement uses TRBV13 and TRBJ1-2, with no clear D. Germline lookup yields CDR1 PRHDT and CDR2 FYEKMQ (reference sequence). Trimming pared 5 bases from V and 7 bases from J, leaving 20 bases between. The CDR3 contains 15 residues. The CDR3 nucleotides are TGTGCCAGCAGCCCCCAGGACCGAACGTCCGGTGGCTACACCTTC. Protein sequence: CASSPQDRTSGGYTF.

This clone was detected once. The J gene is TRBJ2-5, the V gene TRBV6-5; no clear D. This CDR3 contains 13 residues. Trimming pared 6 bases from V and 6 bases from J, leaving 14 bases between. Germline V gives CDR1 MNHEY, CDR2 SVGAGI. The CDR3 DNA reads TGTGCCAGCAGATCGACAAAGTCAAAGACCCAGTACTTC. This codes for CASRSTKSKTQYF.

Here the CDR3 DNA reads TGTGCTAGTGGTTTGGATGGCGACAATGAGCAGTTCTTC. Its protein product is CASGLDGDNEQFF. V gene TRBV12-5 combines with J gene TRBJ2-1, with D unresolved. The CDR3 spans 13 residues. The germline V gene has CDR1 LGHNT and CDR2 FRNRAP. Trimming cost V 1 base and J 5 bases, with 6 bases left between them.

V and J are TRBV7-2 and TRBJ2-5; perhaps TRBD2 as D (5 bases). Germline V gene data show CDR1 as SGHTA and CDR2 as FQGNSA. V gave up 4 bases and J gave up 1 base, with 22 bases separating them. The length of the CDR3 is 18 residues. The CDR3 is CASSSPSNRRVIQETQYF. The CDR3 nucleotides are TGTGCCAGCAGCTCCCCTAGCAACCGTAGGGTAATCCAAGAGACCCAGTACTTC. Drawing the rest from reference TRBV7-2 and TRBJ2-5, the complete variable domain is GAGVSQSPSNKVTEKGKDVELRCDPISGHTALYWYRQSLGQGLEFLIYFQGNSAPDKSGLPSDRFSAERTGGSVSTLTIQRTQQEDSAVYLCASSSPSNRRVIQETQYFGPGTRLLVL.

The chain has TRBV7-2 and TRBJ2-2, with a weak D call TRBD2 (6 bases). V was cut by 0 bases and J by 0 bases, with 8 bases left in between. The germline CDR1 and CDR2 sequences are SGHTA and FQGNSA. The CDR3 spans 16 residues. This chain's CDR3 is CASSLASGSNTGELFF. The CDR3 DNA is TGTGCCAGCAGCTTAGCCAGCGGGTCGAACACCGGGGAGCTGTTTTTT.

The chain couples TRBV5-8 to TRBJ2-2; D not certain. This CDR3 comprises 15 residues. Trimming stripped 0 bases from V and 4 bases from J, with 10 bases between. Germline V gives CDR1 SGHTS, CDR2 YDEGEE. The CDR3 nucleotides read TGTGCCAGCAGCTTGGTTCAGGCCGGCACCGGGGAGCTGTTTTTT. Its protein product is CASSLVQAGTGELFF.

This chain uses TRBV5-1 with TRBJ2-7; D is undetermined. This CDR3 spans 13 amino acids. Germline V gives CDR1 SGHRS, CDR2 YFSETQ. V lost 0 bases and J 5 bases, leaving 9 bases between the germline ends. The CDR3 loop reads CASSLDRADEQYF. Written as DNA, the CDR3 is TGCGCCAGCAGCTTGGACCGGGCGGACGAGCAGTACTTC.

V usage is TRBV19 and J usage is TRBJ2-2, with a tentative D call TRBD1 (6 bases). With 3 bases removed from V and 6 bases from J, the gap between germline ends came to 11 bases. Per the germline V gene, CDR1 is LNHDA and CDR2 is SQIVND (reference sequence). CDR3 size: 14 residues. The CDR3 here is CASSIGAGAGELFF. The CDR3 region has the DNA TGTGCCAGTAGTATTGGGGCAGGGGCCGGGGAGCTGTTTTTT.